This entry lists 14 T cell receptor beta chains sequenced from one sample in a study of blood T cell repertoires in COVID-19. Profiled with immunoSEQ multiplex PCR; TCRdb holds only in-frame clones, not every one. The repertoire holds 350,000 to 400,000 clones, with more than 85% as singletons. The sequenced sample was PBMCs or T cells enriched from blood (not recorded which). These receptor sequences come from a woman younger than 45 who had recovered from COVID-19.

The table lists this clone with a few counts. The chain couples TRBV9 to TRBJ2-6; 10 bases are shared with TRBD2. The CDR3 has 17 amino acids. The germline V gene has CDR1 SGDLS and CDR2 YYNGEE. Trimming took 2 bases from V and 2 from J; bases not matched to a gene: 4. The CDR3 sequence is CASSVSGGSAGANVLTF. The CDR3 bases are TGTGCCAGCAGCGTTAGCGGGGGGTCGGCTGGGGCCAACGTCCTGACTTTC. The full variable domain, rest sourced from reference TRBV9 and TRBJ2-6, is DSGVTQTPKHLITATGQRVTLRCSPRSGDLSVYWYQQSLDQGLQFLIQYYNGEERAKGNILERFSAQQFPDLHSELNLSSLELGDSALYFCASSVSGGSAGANVLTFGAGSRLTVL.

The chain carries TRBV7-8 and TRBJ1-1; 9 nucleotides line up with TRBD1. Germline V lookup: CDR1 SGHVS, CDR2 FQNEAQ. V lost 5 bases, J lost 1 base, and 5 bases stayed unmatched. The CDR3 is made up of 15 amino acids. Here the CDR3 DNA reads TGTGCCAGCAGCCTTACAGGGGGCGCGAACACTGAAGCTTTCTTT. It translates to CASSLTGGANTEAFF.

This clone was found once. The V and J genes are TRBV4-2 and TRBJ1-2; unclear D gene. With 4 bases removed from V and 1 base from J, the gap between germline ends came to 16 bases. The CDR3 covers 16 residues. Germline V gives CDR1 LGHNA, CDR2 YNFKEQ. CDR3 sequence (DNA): TGTGCCAGCAGCCCTGGTGGGCAGGCCCTTAACTATGGCTACACCTTC. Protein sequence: CASSPGGQALNYGYTF.

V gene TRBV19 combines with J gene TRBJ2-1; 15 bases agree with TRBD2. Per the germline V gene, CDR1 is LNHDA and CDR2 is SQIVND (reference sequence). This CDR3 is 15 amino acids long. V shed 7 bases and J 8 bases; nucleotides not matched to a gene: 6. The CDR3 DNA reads TGTGCCAGTATTCGGACTAGCGGGAGGGTAGATGAGCAGTTCTTC. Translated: CASIRTSGRVDEQFF.

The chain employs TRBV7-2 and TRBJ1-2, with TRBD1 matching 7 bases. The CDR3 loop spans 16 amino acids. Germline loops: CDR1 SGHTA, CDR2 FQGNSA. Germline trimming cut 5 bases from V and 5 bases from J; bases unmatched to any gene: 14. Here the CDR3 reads CASSPLTGQRMYGYTF. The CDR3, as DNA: TGTGCCAGCAGCCCATTGACGGGACAGCGGATGTATGGCTACACCTTC.

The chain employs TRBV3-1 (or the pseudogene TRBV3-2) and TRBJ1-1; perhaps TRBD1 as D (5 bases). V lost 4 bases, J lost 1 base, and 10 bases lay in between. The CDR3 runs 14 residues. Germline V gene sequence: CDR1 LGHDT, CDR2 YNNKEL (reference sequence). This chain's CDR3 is CASSPRQRNTEAFF. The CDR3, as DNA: TGTGCCAGCAGCCCTCGACAGAGGAACACTGAAGCTTTCTTT.

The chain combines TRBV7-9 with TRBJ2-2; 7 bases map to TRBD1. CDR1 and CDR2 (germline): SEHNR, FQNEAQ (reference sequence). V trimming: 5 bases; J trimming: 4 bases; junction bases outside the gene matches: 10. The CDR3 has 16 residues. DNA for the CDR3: TGTGCCAGCAGCCCCCGACAGGGAATCGCCACCGGGGAGCTGTTTTTT. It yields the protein CASSPRQGIATGELFF.

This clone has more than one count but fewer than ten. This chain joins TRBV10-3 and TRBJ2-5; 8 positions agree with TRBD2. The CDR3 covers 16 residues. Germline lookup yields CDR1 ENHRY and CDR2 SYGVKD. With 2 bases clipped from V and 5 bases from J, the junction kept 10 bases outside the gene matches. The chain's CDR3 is CAISERRREAGETQYF. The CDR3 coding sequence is TGTGCCATCAGTGAGAGGAGGCGGGAGGCCGGGGAGACCCAGTACTTC.

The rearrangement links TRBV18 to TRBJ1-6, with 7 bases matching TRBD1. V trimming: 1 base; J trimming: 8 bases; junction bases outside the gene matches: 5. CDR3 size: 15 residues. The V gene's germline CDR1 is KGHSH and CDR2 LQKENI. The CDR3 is CASSPLEGAYSPLHF. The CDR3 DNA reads TGTGCCAGCTCACCACTTGAGGGGGCGTATTCACCCCTCCACTTT.

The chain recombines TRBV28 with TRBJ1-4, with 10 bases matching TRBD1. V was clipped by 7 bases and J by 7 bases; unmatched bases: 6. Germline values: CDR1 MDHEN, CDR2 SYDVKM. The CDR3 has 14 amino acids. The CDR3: CASKSGTGAEKLFF. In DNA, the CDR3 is TGTGCCAGCAAGTCTGGGACAGGGGCTGAAAAACTGTTTTTT.

The CDR3 region is CASSLSGTVNSPLHF. As DNA, the CDR3 is TGCGCCAGCAGCTTGTCTGGGACAGTTAATTCACCCCTCCACTTT. The J gene is TRBJ1-6, the V gene TRBV5-1; 7 bases align to TRBD1. The CDR3 runs to 15 residues. Unmatched junction bases numbered 4, after V lost 1 base and J lost 6 bases. The germline V gene has CDR1 SGHRS and CDR2 YFSETQ. The full variable domain, in which reference TRBV5-1 and TRBJ1-6 provide the parts outside the CDR3, is KAGVTQTPRYLIKTRGQQVTLSCSPISGHRSVSWYQQTPGQGLQFLFEYFSETQRNKGNFPGRFSGRQFSNSRSEMNVSTLELGDSALYLCASSLSGTVNSPLHFGNGTRLTVT.

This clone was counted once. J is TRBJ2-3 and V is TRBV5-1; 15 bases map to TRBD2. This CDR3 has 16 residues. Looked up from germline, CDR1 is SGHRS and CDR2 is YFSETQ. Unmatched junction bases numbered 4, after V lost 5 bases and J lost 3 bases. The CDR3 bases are TGCGCCAGCAGAAAGGGACTAGCGGGAGGAACAGATACGCAGTATTTT. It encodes CASRKGLAGGTDTQYF.

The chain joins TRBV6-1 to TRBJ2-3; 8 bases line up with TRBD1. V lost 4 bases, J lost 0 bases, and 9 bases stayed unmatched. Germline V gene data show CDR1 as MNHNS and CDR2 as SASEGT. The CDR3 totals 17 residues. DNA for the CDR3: TGTGCCAGCAGTGGACGTTGGACAGGGCTGAGCACAGATACGCAGTATTTT. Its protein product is CASSGRWTGLSTDTQYF.

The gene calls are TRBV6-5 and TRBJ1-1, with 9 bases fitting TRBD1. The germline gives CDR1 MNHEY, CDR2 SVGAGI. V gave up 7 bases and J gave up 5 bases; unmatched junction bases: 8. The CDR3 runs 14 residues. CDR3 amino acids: CASISLTGGTEAFF. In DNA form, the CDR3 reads TGTGCCAGCATTTCCCTGACAGGGGGAACTGAAGCTTTCTTT.